The entry below gives a single TCR beta chain sequence along with its context. The authors reverse transcribed roughly 0.45 to 1 ug RNA with random hexamers. One entry per CDR3 protein, called by TCRdb with MiXCR from the immunoSEQ multiplex PCR reads. The sample lists 150,000 to 200,000 distinct CDR3 sequences, 90% to 95% occurring once. V was cut by 6 bases and J by 7 bases, with 13 bases left in between. This CDR3 spans 13 amino acids. The germline V gene has CDR1 DFQATT and CDR2 SNEGSKA (reference sequence). The record originates from a study of CD8 T cells in Susac syndrome. This TCR derives from a human donor in good health. The specimen sequenced was CD4+ T cells from PBMCs. The chain is built from TRBV20-1 and TRBJ1-6; maybe TRBD1 (6 bases). The CDR3 coding sequence is TGCAGTGCCGTCCAGGGGACCAATTCACCCCTCCACTTT. It encodes CSAVQGTNSPLHF.